This T cell receptor beta chain was retrieved from a study of blood T cell repertoires in COVID-19. Overall study: Sites across the United States, Italy and Spain contributed samples from acute and convalescent COVID-19. In each case, the material was cDNA or gDNA derived from T cells, B-cell-depleted T cells, or PBMCs.

CDR1 SGHNT and CDR2 YYREEE come from the germline V gene (reference sequence). This CDR3 is built from 13 residues. V was cut by 4 bases and J by 2 bases, with 9 bases left in between. In the original workflow: Quantification of nucleated cells was approximated via reference gene primer amplification. Produced via immunoSEQ multiplex PCR; TCRdb's table is partial and in-frame only. For V, J and clone size, that table is used; D and trimming come from the DNA. The sample records a few hundred thousand clones, around 90% being singletons. Sequencing input: peripheral blood. The gene calls are TRBV5-4 and TRBJ2-5; D is uncertain. This TCR was recovered from a young man with active or convalescent COVID-19. The CDR3 sequence is CASSLELQETQYF. The DNA of the CDR3 is TGTGCCAGCAGCCTGGAACTGCAAGAGACCCAGTACTTC. Combining the CDR3 with reference TRBV5-4 and TRBJ2-5 gives the whole variable domain ETGVTQSPTHLIKTRGQQVTLRCSSQSGHNTVSWYQQALGQGPQFIFQYYREEENGRGNFPPRFSGLQFPNYSSELNVNALELDDSALYLCASSLELQETQYFGPGTRLLVL.